Following are 25 T cell receptor beta chains from one sample sequenced in a study of cytomegalovirus exposure and HLA in healthy donors. The PCR was carried out with 60 Vbeta primers and 13 Jbeta primers. TCRdb's table, derived via immunoSEQ multiplex PCR, lists solely in-frame clones and lacks some. The sample has 100,000 to 140,000 clones; over 75% are singletons. The specimen sequenced was PBMCs. The receptors were gathered from a man aged 30 to 45 in good health and CMV-seronegative.

The chain links TRBV19 to TRBJ1-4; TRBD1 matches 7 bases. After removal of 9 bases from V and 3 bases from J, the junction contained 4 bases not matched to a gene. Germline-derived CDR1 and CDR2 are LNHDA and SQIVND (reference sequence). CDR3 size: 13 residues. CDR3 loop: CARKGQSNEKLFF. CDR3 DNA: TGTGCCAGAAAGGGACAGTCTAATGAAAAACTGTTTTTT.

J is TRBJ2-3 and V is TRBV10-1, with a tentative D call TRBD1 (5 bases). CDR1 is WNHNN and CDR2 is SYGVQD in the germline V gene (reference sequence). Trimming stripped 3 bases from V and 5 bases from J, with 12 bases between. The CDR3 covers 14 residues. In DNA, the CDR3 is TGCGCCAGCAGTGATCAGGGTTCAGGAGATACGCAGTATTTT. This codes for CASSDQGSGDTQYF.

This clone was counted once. The V and J genes are TRBV21-1 and TRBJ2-7; the D call of TRBD2 is as the table states it, not checked on the DNA. TRBV21-1 is deemed a pseudogene. This CDR3 comprises 17 residues. The CDR3 loop reads CASSKRETSARSHEQYF. CDR3 coding DNA: TGTGCCAGCAGCAAAAGGGAGACTAGCGCCCGAAGCCACGAGCAGTACTTC.

The rearrangement joins TRBV28 to TRBJ2-7; TRBD2 agrees at 13 bases. Germline lookup yields CDR1 MDHEN and CDR2 SYDVKM. The CDR3 is 17 amino acids. Germline trimming cut 1 base from V and 5 bases from J; bases unmatched to any gene: 8. This CDR3 reads CASSLYGLAGAFHEQYF. The CDR3 nucleotides read TGTGCCAGCAGTTTATACGGACTAGCGGGAGCCTTCCACGAGCAGTACTTC.

This clone was seen only a few times. The rearrangement joins TRBV28 to TRBJ2-4; D is perhaps TRBD1 (5 bases). The CDR3 has 16 amino acids. CDR1 is MDHEN and CDR2 is SYDVKM in the germline V gene. V lost 4 bases and J lost 6, with 19 bases in between. This chain's CDR3 is CASSSQGSRTLNIQYF. The CDR3, as DNA: TGTGCCAGCAGTTCCCAGGGATCCCGAACCTTAAACATTCAGTACTTC.

This clone appeared once. The J gene is TRBJ1-2, the V gene TRBV20-1; D call uncertain. The CDR3 covers 10 residues. CDR1 is DFQATT and CDR2 is SNEGSKA in the germline V gene (reference sequence). Trimming took 6 bases from V and 6 from J, leaving 8 bases between them. The CDR3, as DNA: TGCAGTGCCTTGGGAGATGGCTACACCTTC. Translation: CSALGDGYTF.

This chain connects TRBV7-5 to TRBJ1-1; no check of the table's D call, TRBD1, against the DNA was made. TRBV7-5 is classified as a pseudogene. The CDR3 runs 16 residues. The CDR3 loop is CARSLGWSGFGTEAFF. CDR3 sequence (DNA): TGTGCCAGAAGCTTAGGGTGGTCAGGGTTCGGCACTGAAGCTTTCTTT.

This chain links TRBV9 with TRBJ1-1; D is possibly TRBD1 (5 bases). From germline, CDR1 is SGDLS and CDR2 YYNGEE. Trimming removed 0 bases at V and 5 bases at J, with 11 bases between. CDR3 size: 14 residues. The DNA of the CDR3 is TGTGCCAGCAGCGTAGGGGGCGCGTCAACTGAAGCTTTCTTT. Its translation is CASSVGGASTEAFF.

The chain has TRBV6-5 and TRBJ2-3, with D unclear. Trimming took 7 bases from V and 0 from J, leaving 11 bases between them. The CDR3 runs to 14 residues. Germline V CDR1 and CDR2: MNHEY, SVGAGI. CDR3 coding DNA: TGTGCCAGCACCCGATTTGCGAGCACAGATACGCAGTATTTT. Its protein product is CASTRFASTDTQYF.

The chain is built from TRBV6-1 and TRBJ2-6, with TRBD1 as a possible D gene (5 bases). The CDR3 covers 15 residues. The V gene's germline CDR1 is MNHNS and CDR2 SASEGT. V was trimmed by 6 bases and J by 0 bases, leaving 9 bases between them. CDR3 in DNA: TGTGCCAGCAGAACTCAGGGCTCTGGGGCCAACGTCCTGACTTTC. Protein product: CASRTQGSGANVLTF.

The genes are TRBV11-2 and TRBJ1-5; 8 nucleotides match TRBD1. The ends lost 5 bases at V and 0 bases at J; junction bases unmatched: 6. Germline V gene sequence: CDR1 SGHAT, CDR2 FQNNGV. There are 16 residues in the CDR3. CDR3 loop: CASSTGTGYSNQPQHF. The DNA for the CDR3 is TGTGCCAGCAGCACGGGGACAGGCTATAGCAATCAGCCCCAGCATTTT.

The chain carries TRBV27 and TRBJ2-5; tentative D call: TRBD2 (5 bases). There are 13 residues in the CDR3. V was trimmed by 6 bases and J by 5 bases, leaving 13 bases between them. Germline CDR1 is MNHEY and CDR2 is SMNVEV (reference sequence). In DNA form, the CDR3 reads TGTGCCAGCAGCCAAATGACGGGGGAGACCCAGTACTTC. Amino acid sequence: CASSQMTGETQYF.

This chain uses TRBV4-2 with TRBJ1-5, with 7 bases fitting TRBD1. This CDR3 is built from 17 residues. Germline CDR1 LGHNA, CDR2 YNFKEQ. The trim removed 4 bases at V and 2 bases at J, leaving 11 bases unmatched. This CDR3 is CASSRETGIYGNQPQHF. In DNA, the CDR3 is TGTGCCAGCAGCCGAGAGACAGGGATTTACGGCAATCAGCCCCAGCATTTT.

The genes are TRBV13 and TRBJ1-2; a possible D gene is TRBD1 (5 bases). Germline CDR1 reads PRHDT; CDR2 reads FYEKMQ (reference sequence). The V end was cut by 5 bases, the J end by 4 bases, with 17 bases between. The CDR3 runs 15 residues. The CDR3 spells CASSPRGGAGYGYTF. The CDR3 nucleotides are TGTGCCAGCAGCCCCCGCGGAGGGGCAGGCTATGGCTACACCTTC. The full variable domain, its missing parts supplied by reference TRBV13 and TRBJ1-2, is AAGVIQSPRHLIKEKRETATLKCYPIPRHDTVYWYQQGPGQDPQFLISFYEKMQSDKGSIPDRFSAQQFSDYHSELNMSSLELGDSALYFCASSPRGGAGYGYTFGSGTRLTVV.

The chain uses TRBV5-6 and TRBJ2-7; no clear D. The V gene lost 3 bases and the J gene lost 6 bases, with 10 bases spanning the gap. CDR3 length: 12 amino acids. From germline, CDR1 is SGHDT and CDR2 YYEEEE. CDR3 loop: CASSYAVSEQYF. Here the CDR3 DNA reads TGTGCCAGCAGCTATGCGGTGAGCGAGCAGTACTTC.

The chain uses TRBV6-1 and TRBJ2-7; D may be TRBD2 (6 bases). Germline CDR1 and CDR2: MNHNS and SASEGT. The germline V and J ends were trimmed by 2 bases and 9 bases, with 17 bases remaining between them. The length of the CDR3 is 14 residues. CDR3 sequence reads: CASSELAERIVQYF. The DNA of the CDR3 is TGTGCCAGCAGTGAATTAGCGGAAAGGATCGTGCAGTACTTC.

The J gene is TRBJ1-5, the V gene TRBV2, with D hard to call. Germline CDR1 is SNHLY and CDR2 is FYNNEI. CDR3 length: 14 residues. Trimming pared 5 bases from V and 7 bases from J, leaving 15 bases between. CDR3 sequence: CASSNDRTSQPQHF. The CDR3 DNA follows: TGTGCCAGCAGTAACGATCGAACATCCCAGCCCCAGCATTTT.

The rearrangement uses TRBV5-5 and TRBJ1-1, with D uncertain. The V and J ends lost 1 base and 0 bases respectively, with 4 bases between them. The CDR3 is 13 residues long. Germline CDR1 is SGHKS and CDR2 is YYEKEE (reference sequence). In DNA form, the CDR3 reads TGTGCCAGCAGCTTGACAGTGAACACTGAAGCTTTCTTT. This sequence encodes CASSLTVNTEAFF. Full variable domain (outside the CDR3, taken from reference TRBV5-5 and TRBJ1-1): DAGVTQSPTHLIKTRGQQVTLRCSPISGHKSVSWYQQVLGQGPQFIFQYYEKEERGRGNFPDRFSARQFPNYSSELNVNALLLGDSALYLCASSLTVNTEAFFGQGTRLTVV.

The count of this clone is one. The rearrangement uses TRBV14 and TRBJ2-1; tentative D call: TRBD1 (6 bases). The germline gives CDR1 SGHDN, CDR2 FVKESK. Trimming left V 5 bases short and J 1 base short, with 15 bases between. This CDR3 has 16 amino acids. The CDR3 region is CASSSIYRASYNEQFF. The CDR3 DNA sequence: TGTGCCAGCAGCTCCATCTACAGGGCGTCCTACAATGAGCAGTTCTTC.

This chain connects TRBV4-1 to TRBJ1-1; a weak D match, TRBD1 (5 bases). The length of the CDR3 is 15 residues. Germline V gene lookup returns CDR1 MGHRA and CDR2 YSYEKL. Trimming shortened V by 0 bases and J by 5 bases, and 13 bases separated the two germline ends. As DNA, the CDR3 is TGCGCCAGCAGCCAAGATCCCACAGGTGGGACTGAAGCTTTCTTT. Translation gives CASSQDPTGGTEAFF.

CDR3 bases: TGTGCCAGCTGTGGGGTGCAGAGGCCGTACACTGAAGCTTTCTTT. This codes for CASCGVQRPYTEAFF. V is TRBV2 and J is TRBJ1-1; no clear D gene. V was pared by 8 bases and J by 3 bases, with 19 bases between. CDR3 size: 15 residues. Germline V gene sequence: CDR1 SNHLY, CDR2 FYNNEI.

The V call is TRBV30, the J call TRBJ1-2; D may be TRBD1 (6 bases). The CDR3 length is 12 residues. CDR1 GTSNPN and CDR2 SVGIG come from the germline V gene (reference sequence). V shed 2 bases and J shed 8 bases, with 12 bases lying between them. CDR3 bases: TGTGCCTGGAGTTTAACAGGGTCAGGCTACACCTTC. Translating gives CAWSLTGSGYTF.

Here the CDR3 DNA reads TGTGCCAGCAGCGAGGTCCCGGCGGGGTCCGTGGTTGAAGCTTTCTTT. This codes for CASSEVPAGSVVEAFF. V gene TRBV9 combines with J gene TRBJ1-1; no reliable D call. CDR1 and CDR2 from the germline V gene are SGDLS and YYNGEE. The CDR3 length is 16 residues. V dropped 3 bases and J dropped 7 bases, with 22 bases sitting between them.

The chain recombines TRBV6-5 with TRBJ1-4, with a possible D match to TRBD1 (5 bases). The germline CDR1 and CDR2 sequences are MNHEY and SVGAGI. The CDR3 sequence is 14 residues long. Trimming took off 0 bases at V and 12 bases at J, with 14 bases between the two ends. The DNA for the CDR3 is TGTGCCAGCAGTTACTCGCGGGACTTCTCGGAACTGTTTTTT. It encodes CASSYSRDFSELFF.

The chain links TRBV9 to TRBJ1-2; D is undetermined. Germline values: CDR1 SGDLS, CDR2 YYNGEE. Trimming removed 0 bases from V and 4 bases from J, with 16 bases in between. This CDR3 has 16 amino acids. Written as DNA, the CDR3 is TGTGCCAGCAGCGTAGAAGGTACCAGCGGAAGCTATGGCTACACCTTC. This sequence encodes CASSVEGTSGSYGYTF.